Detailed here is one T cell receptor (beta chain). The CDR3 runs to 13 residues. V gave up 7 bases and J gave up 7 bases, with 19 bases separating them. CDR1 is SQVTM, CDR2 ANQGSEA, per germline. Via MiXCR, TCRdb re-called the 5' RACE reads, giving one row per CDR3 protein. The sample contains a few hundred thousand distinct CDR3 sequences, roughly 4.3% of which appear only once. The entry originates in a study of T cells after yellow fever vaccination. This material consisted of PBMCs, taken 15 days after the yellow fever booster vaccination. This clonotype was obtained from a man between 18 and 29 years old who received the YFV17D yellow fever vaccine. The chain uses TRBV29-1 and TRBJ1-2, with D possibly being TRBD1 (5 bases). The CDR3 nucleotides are TGCAGCGGTTTGCGGTGGGGCGGAAGTGGCTACACCTTC. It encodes CSGLRWGGSGYTF.